The T cell receptor (beta chain) described here comes from a study of cytomegalovirus exposure and HLA in healthy donors. Vbeta (60) and Jbeta (13) primers were used in the PCR. TCRdb's table, derived via immunoSEQ multiplex PCR, lists solely in-frame clones and lacks some. The table lists about 190,000 clones, 80% to 85% of them singletons. Study-wide results and caveats: Relative to equally common others, HLA-associated TCR beta chains showed greater clonal expansion in a later analysis. In an earlier analysis, in roughly 600 donors, most V segments appeared productive either ~87% or ~30% of the time.

Note on this clone: Antigen specificity is unknown.

Nominally healthy donors provided the samples, though records likely missed some immune exposures. The germline V gene has CDR1 SGDLS and CDR2 YYNGEE. CDR3 length: 14 residues. Trimming stripped 0 bases from V and 2 bases from J, with 8 bases between. The genes are TRBV9 and TRBJ2-5; tentatively, D is TRBD2 (5 bases). The specimen was PBMCs. The receptor was isolated from a man between 40 and 49 years old in good health and CMV-seropositive. The CDR3 is CASSVDSGQETQYF. The CDR3 DNA is TGTGCCAGCAGCGTAGACTCGGGACAAGAGACCCAGTACTTC.